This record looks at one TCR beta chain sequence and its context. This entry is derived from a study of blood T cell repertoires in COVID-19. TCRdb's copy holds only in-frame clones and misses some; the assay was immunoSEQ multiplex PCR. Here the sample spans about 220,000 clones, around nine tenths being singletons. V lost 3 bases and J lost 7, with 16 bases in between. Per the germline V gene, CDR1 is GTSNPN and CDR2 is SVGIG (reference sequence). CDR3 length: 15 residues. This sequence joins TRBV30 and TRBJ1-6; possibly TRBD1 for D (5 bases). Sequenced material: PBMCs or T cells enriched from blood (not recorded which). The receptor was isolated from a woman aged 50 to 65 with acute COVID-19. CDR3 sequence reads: CAWSPALGGNSPLHF. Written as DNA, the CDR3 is TGTGCCTGGAGCCCGGCCCTCGGGGGAAATTCACCCCTCCACTTT.